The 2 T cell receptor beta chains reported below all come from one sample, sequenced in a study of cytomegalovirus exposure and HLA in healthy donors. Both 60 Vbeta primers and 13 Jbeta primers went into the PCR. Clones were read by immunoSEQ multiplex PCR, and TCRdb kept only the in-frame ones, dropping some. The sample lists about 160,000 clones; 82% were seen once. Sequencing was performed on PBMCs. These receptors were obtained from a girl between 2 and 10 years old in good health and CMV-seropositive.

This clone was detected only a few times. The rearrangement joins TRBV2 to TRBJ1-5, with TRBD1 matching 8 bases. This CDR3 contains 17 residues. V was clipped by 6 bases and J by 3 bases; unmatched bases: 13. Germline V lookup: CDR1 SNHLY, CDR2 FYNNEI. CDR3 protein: CASRVLPGGAYNQPQHF. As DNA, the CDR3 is TGTGCCAGCAGAGTGTTGCCAGGGGGCGCCTACAATCAGCCCCAGCATTTT.

The CDR3, as DNA: TGTGCCAGCAGCCGATCACAATCGGATACGCAGTATTTT. This encodes CASSRSQSDTQYF. The chain has TRBV7-6 and TRBJ2-3; D unclear. Germline CDR1 is SGHVS and CDR2 is FNYEAQ. The CDR3 length is 13 residues. The V and J ends lost 5 bases and 6 bases respectively, with 12 bases between them.